This entry lists 3 T cell receptor beta chains sequenced from one sample in a study of CD8 T cells in ankylosing spondylitis. TCRdb reprocessed the 5' RACE reads with MiXCR, giving one entry per CDR3 protein. The data show some 120,000 distinct CDR3 sequences, roughly 13% seen once. Material: blood, either unsorted or a sorted T cell fraction (not recorded which). These receptors originate from a female donor with ankylosing spondylitis or in good health (not recorded which).

This clonotype was recorded at least ten times. The gene calls are TRBV20-1 and TRBJ2-7; 7 nucleotides match TRBD2. CDR3 size: 13 residues. CDR1 is DFQATT and CDR2 is SNEGSKA in the germline V gene (reference sequence). The ends lost 4 bases at V and 0 bases at J; junction bases unmatched: 3. The CDR3 nucleotides are TGCAGTGCTATTCGGGAGGACTCCTACGAGCAGTACTTC. Protein sequence: CSAIREDSYEQYF.

The chain uses TRBV5-1 and TRBJ2-3, with TRBD1 identical over 8 bases. Germline V gene lookup returns CDR1 SGHRS and CDR2 YFSETQ. V trimming: 1 base; J trimming: 6 bases; junction bases outside the gene matches: 7. This CDR3 spans 15 amino acids. The DNA for the CDR3 is TGCGCCAGCAGCTTGTTGACAGGGGATGAGGATACGCAGTATTTT. It encodes CASSLLTGDEDTQYF.

J is TRBJ1-5 and V is TRBV18, with D possibly matching TRBD1 (6 bases). V was cut by 5 bases and J by 3 bases, with 11 bases left in between. Germline assignment: CDR1 KGHSH and CDR2 LQKENI. The CDR3 has 14 residues. CDR3 bases: TGTGCCAGCTCATCAGGACAGTTCAATCAGCCCCAGCATTTT. This sequence encodes CASSSGQFNQPQHF.